The 10 T cell receptor beta chains in this list originate from one sample, sequenced in a study of T cells in Graves' hyperthyroidism and ophthalmopathy. TCR beta CDR3 regions were amplified from RNA. HTBI primers drove first-round RT-PCR of the TCR CDR3. TCRdb used MiXCR to reprocess the multiplex PCR reads, holding one entry per CDR3 protein. The table lists fewer than 550,000 distinct CDR3 sequences, roughly 24% of them singletons. The sample taken for sequencing was blood. These receptors came from a woman between 25 and 40 years old with Graves' ophthalmopathy.

To note about this clonotype: A much more abundant neighbour one base away suggests this may be a read error. The chain couples TRBV28 to TRBJ1-5; the D is unclear. Trimming pared 1 base from V and 3 bases from J, leaving 4 bases between. The germline CDR1 and CDR2 sequences are MDHEN and SYDVKM. The CDR3 loop spans 13 amino acids. The CDR3 loop reads CASSLLANQPQHF. The CDR3 DNA reads as TGTGCCAGCAGTTTATTGGCCAATCAGCCCCAGCATTTT. Looking up the rest from reference TRBV28 and TRBJ1-5 gives the full variable domain: DVKVTQSSRYLVKRTGEKVFLECVQDMDHENMFWYRQDPGLGLRLIYFSYDVKMKEKGDIPEGYSVSREKKERFSLILESASTNQTSMYLCASSLLANQPQHFGDGTRLSIL.

The rearrangement links TRBV20-1 to TRBJ2-7; D may be TRBD2 (5 bases). The ends were cut back, 3 bases at V and 2 bases at J, with 8 bases in the middle. CDR3 length: 12 amino acids. Germline V gene lookup returns CDR1 DFQATT and CDR2 SNEGSKA (reference sequence). The CDR3 reads CSASEGTYEQYF. The CDR3 bases are TGCAGTGCTAGTGAGGGAACCTACGAGCAGTACTTC.

The chain uses TRBV11-2 and TRBJ2-2, with 12 bases aligning to TRBD2. Germline loops: CDR1 SGHAT, CDR2 FQNNGV. V trimming: 5 bases; J trimming: 5 bases; junction bases outside the gene matches: 12. This CDR3 has 18 residues. The CDR3 bases are TGTGCCAGCAGCCAATTACGGTTGACTAGCGGGAGAACCGGGGAGCTGTTTTTT. Amino acid sequence: CASSQLRLTSGRTGELFF. Full variable domain (missing parts from reference TRBV11-2 and TRBJ2-2): EAGVAQSPRYKIIEKRQSVAFWCNPISGHATLYWYQQILGQGPKLLIQFQNNGVVDDSQLPKDRFSAERLKGVDSTLKIQPAKLEDSAVYLCASSQLRLTSGRTGELFFGEGSRLTVL.

In this sample, this clonotype turned up a few times. J is TRBJ2-5 and V is TRBV28; 9 nucleotides align to TRBD1. Germline CDR1 and CDR2: MDHEN and SYDVKM. The junction had 9 bases not matched to a gene; V was cut back by 5 bases and J by 2 bases. CDR3 length: 16 amino acids. In nucleotides, the CDR3 is TGTGCCAGCAGTGTCCGGGACAGGGCTTTACAAGAGACCCAGTACTTC. Translation gives CASSVRDRALQETQYF.

This clonotype was seen at least ten times. This chain joins TRBV2 and TRBJ1-5, with 8 bases lining up with TRBD1. The CDR3 sequence is 14 residues long. Germline CDR1 is SNHLY and CDR2 is FYNNEI. V was clipped by 6 bases and J by 3 bases; unmatched bases: 4. CDR3: CASRRTGINQPQHF. The DNA of the CDR3 is TGTGCCAGCAGGCGGACAGGGATCAATCAGCCCCAGCATTTT. The whole variable domain, filled in from reference TRBV2 and TRBJ1-5, reads EPEVTQTPSHQVTQMGQEVILRCVPISNHLYFYWYRQILGQKVEFLVSFYNNEISEKSEIFDDQFSVERPDGSNFTLKIRSTKLEDSAMYFCASRRTGINQPQHFGDGTRLSIL.

This clonotype was seen many times. The rearrangement links TRBV12-3 or TRBV12-4 to TRBJ1-2; a possible D gene is TRBD1 (6 bases). The V and J ends lost 7 bases and 4 bases respectively, with 16 bases between them. This CDR3 comprises 14 residues. CDR3 nucleotide sequence: TGTGCCAGCAACGAGGGGGGGCAGGGCTATGGCTACACCTTC. This encodes CASNEGGQGYGYTF.

This clonotype was picked up many times. This chain uses TRBV20-1 with TRBJ1-1; D gene ambiguous. V lost 3 bases and J lost 1, with 6 bases in between. The CDR3 loop spans 12 amino acids. The germline CDR1 and CDR2 sequences are DFQATT and SNEGSKA (reference sequence). As DNA, the CDR3 is TGCAGTGCTAGTATCAGGAACACTGAAGCTTTCTTT. Amino acid sequence: CSASIRNTEAFF.

This clonotype was counted at least ten times. The CDR3 DNA sequence: TGCAGTGCTATAGGATCGAACACTGAAGCTTTCTTT. Its protein is CSAIGSNTEAFF. The chain couples TRBV20-1 to TRBJ1-1, with D hard to call. Germline CDR1 DFQATT, CDR2 SNEGSKA (reference sequence). The CDR3 totals 12 residues. Trimming left V 4 bases short and J 1 base short, with 7 bases between.

The DNA for the CDR3 is TGTGCCAGCAGTCCCAGCACAGGGGCCTACGAGCAGTACTTC. This sequence encodes CASSPSTGAYEQYF. V and J are TRBV12-3 or TRBV12-4 and TRBJ2-7; 7 nucleotides align to TRBD1. V lost 5 bases, J lost 2 bases, and 6 bases stayed unmatched. The CDR3 runs to 14 residues.

This sequence joins TRBV28 and TRBJ2-5; 8 bases line up with TRBD1. CDR3 length equals 14 residues. In germline, CDR1 is MDHEN, CDR2 SYDVKM. The V segment lost 4 bases and the J segment 6 bases; nucleotides outside the gene matches: 7. This chain's CDR3 is CASSSRTGLQTQYF. The DNA for the CDR3 is TGTGCCAGCAGTTCCAGGACAGGGCTACAGACCCAGTACTTC.